The 5 T cell receptor beta chains reported below all come from one sample, sequenced in a study of blood T cell repertoires in COVID-19. Libraries were prepared by immunoSEQ multiplex PCR; TCRdb keeps only in-frame clonotypes and omits some of them. This table holds roughly 180,000 clones, 75% to 90% found once. What was sequenced was peripheral blood. All receptors come from a woman in her 40s with COVID-19, enrolled during active disease.

The V and J genes are TRBV4-1 and TRBJ2-2, with a tentative D call TRBD2 (5 bases). This CDR3 region has 13 residues. Per germline, CDR1 MGHRA and CDR2 YSYEKL. V was clipped by 4 bases and J by 5 bases, with 8 bases between them. CDR3 in DNA: TGCGCCAGCAGCCTACCGGGAACCGGGGAGCTGTTTTTT. It translates to CASSLPGTGELFF.

The V and J genes are TRBV5-4 and TRBJ2-7; 13 nucleotides agree with TRBD2. V gave up 3 bases and J gave up 2 bases; unmatched junction bases: 2. This CDR3 region has 15 residues. The germline CDR1 and CDR2 sequences are SGHNT and YYREEE (reference sequence). CDR3 amino acids: CASSSGLAGPYEQYF. The CDR3 region has the DNA TGTGCCAGCAGCTCGGGACTAGCGGGACCCTACGAGCAGTACTTC.

V is TRBV7-9 and J is TRBJ1-1, with 7 bases fitting TRBD1. The ends lost 0 bases at V and 11 bases at J; junction bases unmatched: 3. The CDR3 is 12 residues long. Germline V lookup: CDR1 SEHNR, CDR2 FQNEAQ (reference sequence). The CDR3 is CASSLAQGRAFF. CDR3 bases: TGTGCCAGCAGCTTAGCACAGGGGAGGGCTTTCTTT. The full variable domain, rest sourced from reference TRBV7-9 and TRBJ1-1, is DTGVSQNPRHKITKRGQNVTFRCDPISEHNRLYWYRQTLGQGPEFLTYFQNEAQLEKSRLLSDRFSAERPKGSFSTLEIQRTEQGDSAMYLCASSLAQGRAFFGQGTRLTVV.

The chain combines TRBV18 with TRBJ2-5; weak D call: TRBD2 (6 bases). CDR1 and CDR2 from the germline V gene are KGHSH and LQKENI. This CDR3 contains 13 residues. Trimming cost V 6 bases and J 5 bases, with 13 bases left between them. CDR3 DNA sequence: TGTGCCAGCTCCCCCGGGGGATTGGAGACCCAGTACTTC. Translation gives CASSPGGLETQYF.

In its sample, this clone was seen a few times. The gene calls are TRBV29-1 and TRBJ1-5, with 7 bases lining up with TRBD1. Germline loops: CDR1 SQVTM, CDR2 ANQGSEA. V was pared by 6 bases and J by 2 bases, with 10 bases of the junction left unmatched. The CDR3 consists of 15 residues. The chain's CDR3 is CSVRLAGTGNQPQHF. CDR3 DNA sequence: TGCAGCGTAAGATTGGCCGGGACAGGCAATCAGCCCCAGCATTTT.